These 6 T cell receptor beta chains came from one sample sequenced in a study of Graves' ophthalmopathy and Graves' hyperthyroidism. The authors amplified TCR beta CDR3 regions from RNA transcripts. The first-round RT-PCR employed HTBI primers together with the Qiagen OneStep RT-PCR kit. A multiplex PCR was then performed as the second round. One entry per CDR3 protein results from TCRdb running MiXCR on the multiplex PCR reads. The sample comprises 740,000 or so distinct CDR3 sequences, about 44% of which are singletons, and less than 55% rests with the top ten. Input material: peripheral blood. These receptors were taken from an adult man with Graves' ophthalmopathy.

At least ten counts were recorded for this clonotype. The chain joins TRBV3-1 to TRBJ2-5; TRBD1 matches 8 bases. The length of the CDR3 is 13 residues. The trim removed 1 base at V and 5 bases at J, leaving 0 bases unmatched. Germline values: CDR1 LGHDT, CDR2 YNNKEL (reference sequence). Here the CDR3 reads CASSQGTGETQYF. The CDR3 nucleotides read TGTGCCAGCAGCCAAGGGACAGGGGAGACCCAGTACTTC.

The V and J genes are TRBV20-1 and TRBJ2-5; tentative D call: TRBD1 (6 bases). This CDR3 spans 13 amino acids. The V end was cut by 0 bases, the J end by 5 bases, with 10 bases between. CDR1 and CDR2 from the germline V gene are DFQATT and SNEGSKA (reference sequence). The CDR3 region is CSARDRQVETQYF. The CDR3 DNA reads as TGCAGTGCTAGAGATCGACAGGTGGAGACCCAGTACTTC.

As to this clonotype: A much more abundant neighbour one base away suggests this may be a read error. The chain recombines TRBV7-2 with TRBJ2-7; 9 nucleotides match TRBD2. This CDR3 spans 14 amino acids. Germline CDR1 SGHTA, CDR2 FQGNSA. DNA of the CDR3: TGTGCCAGCAGCTATAGCGGGAGTGCCTACGGGCAGTACTTC. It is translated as CASSYSGSAYGQYF.

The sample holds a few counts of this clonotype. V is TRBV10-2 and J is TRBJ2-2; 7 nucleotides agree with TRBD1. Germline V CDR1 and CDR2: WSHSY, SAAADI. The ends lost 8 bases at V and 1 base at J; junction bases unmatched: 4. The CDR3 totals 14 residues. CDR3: CASYRGKNTGELFF. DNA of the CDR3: TGCGCCAGCTACAGGGGCAAGAACACCGGGGAGCTGTTTTTT.

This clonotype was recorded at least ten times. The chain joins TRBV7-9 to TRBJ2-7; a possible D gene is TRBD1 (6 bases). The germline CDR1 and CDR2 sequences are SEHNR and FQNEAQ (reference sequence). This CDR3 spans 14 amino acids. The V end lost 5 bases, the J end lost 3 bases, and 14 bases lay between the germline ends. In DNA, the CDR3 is TGTGCCAGCAGCCCCAGCGGACAGATCTACGAGCAGTACTTC. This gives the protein CASSPSGQIYEQYF.

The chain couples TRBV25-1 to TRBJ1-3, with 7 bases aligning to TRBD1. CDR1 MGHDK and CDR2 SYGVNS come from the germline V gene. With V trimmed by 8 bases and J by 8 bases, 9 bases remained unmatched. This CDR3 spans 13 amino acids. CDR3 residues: CASRDRKVDTIYF. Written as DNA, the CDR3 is TGTGCCAGCCGGGACAGAAAGGTGGACACCATATATTTT.